The 18 T cell receptor beta chains below all came from one sample that was sequenced in a study of regulatory T cells in long-lasting Graves disease. HTBI primers from iRepertoire and Arm-PCR of CDR3 regions yielded the TCR beta libraries. One entry per CDR3 protein results from TCRdb running MiXCR on the multiplex PCR reads. The top ten hold 22% of the sample, which has around 420,000 distinct CDR3 sequences, around a sixth seen once. Time point specified: newly diagnosed GD, antithyroid drugs for less than 3 months. With RNA extracted from PBMCs as input, the TCR library was made. The material sequenced was peripheral blood mononuclear cells (PBMCs), taken at new diagnosis, from a patient treated with antithyroid drugs. The source of these receptors is a female donor with Graves disease.

This clonotype appeared many times. The chain joins TRBV28 to TRBJ2-5; 10 positions match TRBD2. Germline lookup yields CDR1 MDHEN and CDR2 SYDVKM. The CDR3 loop spans 14 amino acids. Trimming removed 5 bases from V and 3 bases from J; junction bases left unmatched: 3. CDR3 nucleotides: TGTGCCAGCAGTAAGCGGGAGGGAAAAGAGACCCAGTACTTC. Its protein is CASSKREGKETQYF.

The chain combines TRBV2 with TRBJ2-1, with no clear D. CDR3 length equals 14 residues. Trimming removed 7 bases from V and 7 bases from J, with 17 bases in between. The germline gives CDR1 SNHLY, CDR2 FYNNEI. The CDR3 protein is CASNGPGRINEQFF. CDR3 DNA: TGTGCCAGCAACGGCCCGGGCAGGATAAATGAGCAGTTCTTC.

This clonotype has ten or more counts. This chain connects TRBV2 to TRBJ2-2, with D possibly TRBD2 on 5 matching bases. The CDR3 is 12 residues long. Per germline, CDR1 SNHLY and CDR2 FYNNEI. Trimming removed 11 bases at V and 7 bases at J, with 14 bases between. The CDR3 is CAFKGVFGELFF. DNA of the CDR3: TGTGCCTTCAAGGGAGTTTTCGGGGAGCTGTTTTTT.

This clonotype has a handful of counts. The chain couples TRBV27 to TRBJ2-4, with D possibly matching TRBD1 (5 bases). Between the trimmed V and J ends, which lost 2 bases and 6 bases, there was a span of 20 bases. Germline CDR1 and CDR2: MNHEY and SMNVEV (reference sequence). The CDR3 has 17 residues. CDR3 in amino acids: CASSLGSGGRVGNIQYF. The CDR3 region has the DNA TGTGCCAGCAGTTTAGGTTCAGGTGGCAGGGTGGGAAACATTCAGTACTTC.

In its sample, this clonotype was seen many times. The chain has TRBV15 and TRBJ1-4; D may be TRBD1 (5 bases). V was cut by 5 bases and J by 6 bases, with 16 bases left in between. The germline V gene has CDR1 LNHNV and CDR2 YYDKDF (reference sequence). The CDR3 consists of 15 residues. CDR3 sequence: CATSRSRAVDEKLFF. The CDR3 DNA reads as TGTGCCACCAGCCGCAGCAGGGCTGTGGATGAAAAACTGTTTTTT.

The J gene is TRBJ1-5, the V gene TRBV19; the D gene is possibly TRBD1 (5 bases). The CDR3 consists of 16 residues. Germline CDR1 reads LNHDA; CDR2 reads SQIVND (reference sequence). The germline V and J ends were trimmed by 4 bases and 8 bases, with 21 bases remaining between them. The CDR3 region has the DNA TGTGCCAGTAGTACCATCGGGGACCTCCGGGGAGAGCCCCAGCATTTT. Translating it yields CASSTIGDLRGEPQHF.

This clonotype was observed a handful of times. The chain is built from TRBV24-1 and TRBJ1-2; 7 nucleotides agree with TRBD1. The germline V gene has CDR1 KGHDR and CDR2 SFDVKD. J lost 2 bases, V lost 3 bases, and 5 bases had no gene match. This CDR3 is 15 amino acids long. CDR3 sequence: CATSDPGTENYGYTF. CDR3 nucleotides: TGTGCCACCAGTGATCCCGGGACAGAAAACTATGGCTACACCTTC.

Note on this clonotype: With a much larger clone just one base away, this may be a read error. This chain uses TRBV5-8 with TRBJ1-4; D is unclear. Germline loops: CDR1 SGHTS, CDR2 YDEGEE. This CDR3 has 14 residues. Trimming left V 2 bases short and J 2 bases short, with 7 bases between. CDR3 region: CASSFRRTNEKLFF. CDR3 bases: TGTGCCAGCAGCTTTCGCAGGACTAATGAAAAACTGTTTTTT.

This clonotype came up many times. The genes are TRBV20-1 and TRBJ2-3; 7 nucleotides align to TRBD1. V lost 1 base to trimming and J lost 6 bases; unmatched junction nucleotides: 7. The CDR3 has 14 residues. Germline V gene data show CDR1 as DFQATT and CDR2 as SNEGSKA (reference sequence). The CDR3, as DNA: TGCAGTGCTAGAGGGACAGGAGGTCAGGATACGCAGTATTTT. Protein sequence: CSARGTGGQDTQYF.

Many counts were recorded for this clonotype. This chain connects TRBV15 to TRBJ2-3; D possibly corresponds to TRBD1 (6 bases). The V gene's germline CDR1 is LNHNV and CDR2 YYDKDF (reference sequence). This CDR3 has 14 amino acids. Between the trimmed V and J ends, which lost 6 bases and 2 bases, there was a span of 12 bases. The CDR3 nucleotides read TGTGCCACCAGTCAGGGGAAGATCACAGATACGCAGTATTTT. This codes for CATSQGKITDTQYF.

This chain links TRBV20-1 with TRBJ2-2; 8 bases match TRBD2. After removal of 5 bases from V and 5 bases from J, the junction contained 1 base not matched to a gene. The CDR3 sequence is 12 residues long. Germline lookup yields CDR1 DFQATT and CDR2 SNEGSKA (reference sequence). As DNA, the CDR3 is TGCAGTGCTGAGCGGGGGACCGGGGAGCTGTTTTTT. It is translated as CSAERGTGELFF.

V usage is TRBV7-9 and J usage is TRBJ2-5; 12 nucleotides line up with TRBD1. The closer fit of TRBJ2-7 to the DNA end suggests the J call may be wrong. Germline V gene data show CDR1 as SEHNR and CDR2 as FQNEAQ (reference sequence). CDR3 length: 15 amino acids. This CDR3 reads CASSSGTGGGYEQYF. The CDR3 bases are TGTGCCAGCAGCTCAGGGACAGGGGGCGGCTACGAGCAGTACTTC.

This clonotype occurred many times. The chain employs TRBV29-1 and TRBJ2-3; D is undetermined. CDR1 SQVTM and CDR2 ANQGSEA come from the germline V gene. This CDR3 has 16 residues. Deletions cut 5 bases from V and 7 bases from J, with 25 bases between. CDR3 residues: CSVIPRRGEDLHTQYF. CDR3 DNA: TGCAGCGTTATCCCGCGGAGAGGCGAGGATCTGCATACGCAGTATTTT.

This clonotype was counted only a few times. A much larger clone differs by one base, so this may be a read error. This chain links TRBV7-2 with TRBJ1-2; TRBD1 might be the D (6 bases). Germline CDR1 is SGHTA and CDR2 is FQGNSA. Trimming left V 8 bases short and J 4 bases short, with 17 bases between. This CDR3 is built from 14 residues. The CDR3 region has the DNA TGTGCCAGCGGCCCGGGGGGGGCACCCTATGGCTACACCTTC. Its protein product is CASGPGGAPYGYTF.

This clonotype appeared many times. The rearrangement links TRBV20-1 to TRBJ1-2; 9 bases match TRBD1. V dropped 0 bases and J dropped 6; count of bases not matched to a gene: 8. The CDR3 spans 15 residues. Looked up from germline, CDR1 is DFQATT and CDR2 is SNEGSKA (reference sequence). The DNA of the CDR3 is TGCAGTGCTAGAGATCTGGACAGGGGACGTGATGGCTACACCTTC. Translating gives CSARDLDRGRDGYTF.

The sample holds many counts of this clonotype. The chain combines TRBV27 with TRBJ2-3; 9 nucleotides agree with TRBD2. There are 15 residues in the CDR3. The germline V gene has CDR1 MNHEY and CDR2 SMNVEV (reference sequence). V shed 6 bases, J shed 6 bases, and the junction held 10 bases outside the gene matches. The CDR3 DNA reads TGTGCCAGCAGCCCGACTAGCGGTGCGTTGGATACGCAGTATTTT. Its protein is CASSPTSGALDTQYF.

This clonotype was picked up many times. The genes are TRBV7-2 and TRBJ2-5, with 9 nucleotides matching TRBD2. The CDR3 has 15 residues. From germline, CDR1 is SGHTA and CDR2 FQGNSA. The V segment lost 6 bases and the J segment 3 bases; nucleotides outside the gene matches: 8. The CDR3 protein is CASRGFAGGKETQYF. The DNA of the CDR3 is TGTGCCAGCAGGGGTTTCGCGGGAGGGAAAGAGACCCAGTACTTC.

The table lists this clonotype with a few counts. This chain uses TRBV6-2 or TRBV6-3 with TRBJ1-1; D perhaps matches TRBD1 (5 bases). This CDR3 is 16 amino acids long. V was cut by 4 bases and J by 2 bases, with 17 bases left in between. Looked up from germline, CDR1 is MNHEY and CDR2 is SVGEGT. This CDR3 reads CASSSTAKQVNTEAFF. For the CDR3, the DNA is TGTGCCAGCAGTTCAACTGCGAAACAGGTAAACACTGAAGCTTTCTTT.